These 10 T cell receptor beta chains were sequenced from one sample in a study of tumor and adjacent non-tumor tissue in lung cancer. The library came from three nested PCR rounds adapted from ARM-PCR protocols. In TCRdb, the multiplex PCR reads were re-called with MiXCR into one record per CDR3 protein. The sample holds fewer than 90,000 distinct CDR3 sequences; around 80% are singletons and the top ten take roughly a fifth. This sample's RNA came from whole unsorted tissue. The normal lung tissue was taken more than 3 cm from the tumor edge. What was sequenced was distant non-tumor lung tissue. These receptors came from a woman between 45 and 65 years old with non-small cell lung cancer.

A word on this clonotype: One end of the junction varies from germline; a read error may be responsible. The chain recombines TRBV12-3 or TRBV12-4 with TRBJ2-7, with D perhaps matching TRBD1 (5 bases). The CDR3 length is 12 residues. Here the CDR3 DNA reads TGTGCCAGCAACCAGGGTTCCTACGGGCAGTACTTC. The encoded protein is CASNQGSYGQYF.

For this clonotype: Mismatch with germline at one junction end may stem from a read error. CDR3 amino acids: CAITTSGREAQYF. The CDR3 DNA reads as TGTGCCATCACCACGAGCGGGAGAGAGGCCCAGTACTTC. This chain uses TRBV10-3 with TRBJ2-5, with TRBD2 matching over 8 bases. CDR1 is ENHRY and CDR2 is SYGVKD in the germline V gene. The CDR3 contains 13 residues.

On this clonotype itself: The CDR3 carries no conserved terminal phenylalanine or tryptophan, so it likely arises from a read error. The gene calls are TRBV4-1 and TRBJ2-1; D remains unclear. CDR1 is MGHRA, CDR2 YSYEKL, per germline. V lost 0 bases and J 10 bases, leaving 16 bases between the germline ends. There are 15 residues in the CDR3. CDR3 region: CASSQDLVERGEQFI. The CDR3 DNA is TGCGCCAGCAGCCAAGATCTTGTGGAGCGTGGAGAGCAGTTCATC.

This chain connects TRBV11-2 to TRBJ2-7, with 8 positions matching TRBD1. CDR1 SGHAT and CDR2 FQNNGV come from the germline V gene. CDR3 size: 15 residues. In DNA, the CDR3 is TGTGCCAACAGCACCGGGACAGGTCGCACCTATGAGCAGTATGTC. This gives the protein CANSTGTGRTYEQYV.

This clonotype was seen a single time. V is TRBV12-3 or TRBV12-4 and J is TRBJ2-2, with D possibly TRBD1 on 5 matching bases. V was cut by 3 bases and J by 12 bases, with 20 bases left in between. This CDR3 spans 15 amino acids. The CDR3 reads CASSLTRLDTRKLFF. Here the CDR3 DNA reads TGTGCCAGCAGTTTGACAAGGTTGGACACCAGGAAGCTGTTTTTT.

A remark on this clonotype: Likely a read error: the CDR3 ends without its conserved phenylalanine or tryptophan. V usage is TRBV6-6 and J usage is TRBJ2-1, with 10 bases aligning to TRBD1. This CDR3 region has 14 residues. Germline lookup yields CDR1 MNHNY and CDR2 SVGAGI (reference sequence). The CDR3 protein is CVSSPGQGSNEQFV. The CDR3 DNA sequence: TGTGTCAGCAGTCCGGGACAGGGGAGCAATGAGCAGTTCGTC.

Turning to this clonotype: Since no conserved phenylalanine or tryptophan closes the CDR3, a read error is the likely cause. The limits of the CDR3 on the DNA are not certain, so only TCRdb's listed CDR3 is given. The chain combines TRBV6-2 or TRBV6-3 with TRBJ2-1; TRBD1, the table's D call, lacks a check against the DNA. From germline, CDR1 is MNHEY and CDR2 SVGEGT. The CDR3 is made up of 13 amino acids, end residues included. The CDR3 sequence is CASSLAPYIERFL.

The J gene is TRBJ2-1, the V gene TRBV5-1; a weak D match, TRBD2 (6 bases). V shed 8 bases and J shed 9 bases, with 24 bases lying between them. This CDR3 region has 15 residues. The germline V gene encodes CDR1 SGHRS and CDR2 YFSETQ. CDR3 protein: CASSQGGTVLGEQFF. CDR3 coding DNA: TGCGCCAGTAGCCAGGGCGGGACGGTGTTGGGTGAGCAGTTCTTC.

This chain uses TRBV18 with TRBJ1-1; D gene unclear. This CDR3 is built from 15 residues. V lost 3 bases and J lost 3, with 14 bases in between. From germline, CDR1 is KGHSH and CDR2 LQKENI. CDR3 nucleotide sequence: TGTGCCAGCTCACCTGAAGGGTGGCTAGACACTGAAGCTTTCTTT. It yields the protein CASSPEGWLDTEAFF.

The CDR3: CSVADRGNPPLHF. The DNA of the CDR3 is TGCAGCGTCGCGGACAGGGGAAATCCACCCCTCCACTTT. The chain is built from TRBV29-1 and TRBJ1-6; TRBD1 matches at 9 bases. The CDR3 extends over 13 amino acids. Germline V gene sequence: CDR1 SQVTM, CDR2 ANQGSEA. V lost 6 bases, J lost 11 bases, and 8 bases stayed unmatched. Full variable domain (missing parts from reference TRBV29-1 and TRBJ1-6): SAVISQKPSRDICQRGTSLTIQCQVDSQVTMMFWYRQQPGQSLTLIATANQGSEATYESGFVIDKFPISRPNLTFSTLTVSNMSPEDSSIYLCSVADRGNPPLHFGNGTRLTVT.